This T cell receptor (beta chain) is from a study of regulatory T cells in long-lasting Graves disease. Researchers made TCR beta libraries by using iRepertoire HTBI primers and running Arm-PCR on CDR3 regions. MiXCR, run by TCRdb on the multiplex PCR reads, gives a single entry per CDR3 protein. The table lists about 430,000 distinct CDR3 sequences, 21% of them singletons. Noted time point: persistent/refractory GD, antithyroid drugs over 5 years with positive TRAb. The TCR library was made from RNA that had been extracted from PBMCs in TRIzol. The V and J ends lost 4 bases and 6 bases, in that order; junction bases with no gene match: 7. This CDR3 contains 15 residues. Germline assignment: CDR1 MDHEN and CDR2 SYDVKM. The sample holds many counts of this clonotype.

The clonotype was recovered from a female donor with Graves disease. Source: peripheral blood mononuclear cells (PBMCs), taken when the disease was refractory, from a patient treated with antithyroid drugs. V gene TRBV28 combines with J gene TRBJ1-5, with 9 bases lining up with TRBD1. The CDR3 region is CASSSPGTGSQPQHF. The CDR3 nucleotides are TGTGCCAGCAGTTCCCCCGGGACAGGGTCTCAGCCCCAGCATTTT. Together with reference TRBV28 and TRBJ1-5, the CDR3 gives the full variable domain: DVKVTQSSRYLVKRTGEKVFLECVQDMDHENMFWYRQDPGLGLRLIYFSYDVKMKEKGDIPEGYSVSREKKERFSLILESASTNQTSMYLCASSSPGTGSQPQHFGDGTRLSIL.